This entry features one TCR beta chain sequence. TCRdb re-derived calls from the RT-PCR reads in MiXCR, one entry per CDR3 protein. The sample shows hundreds of thousands of distinct CDR3 sequences, around 14% of them seen only once. Germline lookup yields CDR1 SGHRS and CDR2 YFSETQ. V lost 0 bases to trimming and J lost 5 bases, with 11 bases between them. The CDR3 loop spans 14 amino acids. This chain connects TRBV5-1 to TRBJ1-1; D may be TRBD1 (6 bases). The sequencing sample was made of memory CD4+ T cells from blood. The TCR comes from a female donor in good health, serving as a healthy control. The CDR3 DNA sequence: TGCGCCAGCAGCTTGGCCTTTACAGGGACTGAAGCTTTCTTT. It translates to CASSLAFTGTEAFF.